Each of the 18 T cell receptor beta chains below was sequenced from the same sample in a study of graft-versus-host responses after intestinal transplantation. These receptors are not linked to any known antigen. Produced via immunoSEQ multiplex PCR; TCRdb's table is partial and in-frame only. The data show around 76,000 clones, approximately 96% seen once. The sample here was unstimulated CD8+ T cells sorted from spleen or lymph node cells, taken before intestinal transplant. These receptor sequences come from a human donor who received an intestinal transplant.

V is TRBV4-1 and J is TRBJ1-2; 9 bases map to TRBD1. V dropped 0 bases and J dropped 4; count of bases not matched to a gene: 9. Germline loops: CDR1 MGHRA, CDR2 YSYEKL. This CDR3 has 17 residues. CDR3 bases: TGCGCCAGCAGCCAAGATATATACAGGGGGCAGGGCTATGGCTACACCTTC. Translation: CASSQDIYRGQGYGYTF.

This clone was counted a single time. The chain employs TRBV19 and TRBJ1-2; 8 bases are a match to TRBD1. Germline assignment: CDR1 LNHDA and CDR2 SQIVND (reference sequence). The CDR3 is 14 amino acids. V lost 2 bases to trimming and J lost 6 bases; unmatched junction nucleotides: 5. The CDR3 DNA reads TGTGCCAGTAGTATAATTCAGGGGGCCGATGGCTACACCTTC. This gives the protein CASSIIQGADGYTF.

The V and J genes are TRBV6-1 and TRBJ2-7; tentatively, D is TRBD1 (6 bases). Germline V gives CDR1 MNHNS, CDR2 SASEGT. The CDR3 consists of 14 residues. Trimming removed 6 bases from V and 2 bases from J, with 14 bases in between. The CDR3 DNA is TGTGCCAGCAGAACAGGGTTAGCCCCCTACGAGCAGTACTTC. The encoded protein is CASRTGLAPYEQYF.

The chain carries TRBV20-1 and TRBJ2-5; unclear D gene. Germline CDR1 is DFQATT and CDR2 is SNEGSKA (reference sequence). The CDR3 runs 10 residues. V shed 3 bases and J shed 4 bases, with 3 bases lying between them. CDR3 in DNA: TGCAGTGCTAGGGGAGAGACCCAGTACTTC. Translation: CSARGETQYF.

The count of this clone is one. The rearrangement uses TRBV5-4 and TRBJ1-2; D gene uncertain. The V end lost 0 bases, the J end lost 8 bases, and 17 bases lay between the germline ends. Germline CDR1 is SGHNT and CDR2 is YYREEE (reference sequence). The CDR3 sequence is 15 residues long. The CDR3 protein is CASSLESHGPLGYTF. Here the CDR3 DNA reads TGTGCCAGCAGCTTGGAGTCGCACGGCCCGCTGGGCTACACCTTC.

The CDR3 protein is CASSLGQLFNEKLFF. In nucleotides, the CDR3 is TGCGCCAGCAGCTTGGGACAGCTCTTTAATGAAAAACTGTTTTTT. V gene TRBV5-1 combines with J gene TRBJ1-4, with D perhaps TRBD1 (5 bases). Trimming cost V 0 bases and J 4 bases, with 10 bases left between them. The CDR3 length is 15 residues. Germline loops: CDR1 SGHRS, CDR2 YFSETQ.

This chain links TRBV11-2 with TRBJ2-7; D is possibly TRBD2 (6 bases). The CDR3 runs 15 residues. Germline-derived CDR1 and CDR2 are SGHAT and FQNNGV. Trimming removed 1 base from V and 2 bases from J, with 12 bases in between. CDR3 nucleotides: TGTGCCAGCAGCTTAGGGGTAGCGGAGGCCTACGAGCAGTACTTC. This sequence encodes CASSLGVAEAYEQYF.

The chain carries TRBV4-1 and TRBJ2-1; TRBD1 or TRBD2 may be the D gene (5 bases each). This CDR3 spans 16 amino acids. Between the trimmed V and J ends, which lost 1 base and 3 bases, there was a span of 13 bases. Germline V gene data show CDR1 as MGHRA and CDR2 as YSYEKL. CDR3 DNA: TGCGCCAGCAGCCAAGGAGGGACGGCGAACTACAATGAGCAGTTCTTC. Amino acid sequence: CASSQGGTANYNEQFF.

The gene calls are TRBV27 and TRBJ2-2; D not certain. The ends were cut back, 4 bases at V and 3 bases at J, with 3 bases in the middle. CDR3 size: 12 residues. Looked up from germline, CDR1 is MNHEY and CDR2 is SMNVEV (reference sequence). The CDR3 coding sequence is TGTGCCAGCAGTTACCACACCGGGGAGCTGTTTTTT. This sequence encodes CASSYHTGELFF.

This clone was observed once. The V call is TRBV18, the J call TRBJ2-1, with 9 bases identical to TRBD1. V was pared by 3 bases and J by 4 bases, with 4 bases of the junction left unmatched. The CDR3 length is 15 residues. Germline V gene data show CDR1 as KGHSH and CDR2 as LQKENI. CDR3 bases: TGTGCCAGCTCACCCCCGGGACAGGGTTACAATGAGCAGTTCTTC. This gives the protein CASSPPGQGYNEQFF.

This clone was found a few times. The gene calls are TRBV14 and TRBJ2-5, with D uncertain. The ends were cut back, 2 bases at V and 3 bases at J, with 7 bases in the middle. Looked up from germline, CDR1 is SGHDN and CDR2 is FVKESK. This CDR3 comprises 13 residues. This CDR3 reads CASSQPLEETQYF. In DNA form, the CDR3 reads TGTGCCAGCAGCCAACCCTTAGAAGAGACCCAGTACTTC.

This CDR3 is CASSLRLAGYNEQFF. The CDR3 nucleotides read TGTGCCAGCTCACTGCGATTAGCAGGCTACAATGAGCAGTTCTTC. The chain carries TRBV18 and TRBJ2-1; D ambiguous. The V end lost 4 bases, the J end lost 3 bases, and 13 bases lay between the germline ends. This CDR3 has 15 amino acids. The germline CDR1 and CDR2 sequences are KGHSH and LQKENI. The complete variable domain, with remaining parts taken from reference TRBV18 and TRBJ2-1, reads NAGVMQNPRHLVRRRGQEARLRCSPMKGHSHVYWYRQLPEEGLKFMVYLQKENIIDESGMPKERFSAEFPKEGPSILRIQQVVRGDSAAYFCASSLRLAGYNEQFFGPGTRLTVL.

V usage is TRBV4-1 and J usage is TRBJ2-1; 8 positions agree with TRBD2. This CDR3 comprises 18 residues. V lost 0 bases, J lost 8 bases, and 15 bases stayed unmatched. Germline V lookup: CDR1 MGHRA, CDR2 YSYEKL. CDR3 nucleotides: TGCGCCAGCAGCCAAGATTCGCGAGCGGGAGCCCTCGGCGATGAGCAGTTCTTC. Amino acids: CASSQDSRAGALGDEQFF.

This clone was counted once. CDR3 DNA: TGCAGCGTTGAGCAGGAAAACACTGAAGCTTTCTTT. This sequence encodes CSVEQENTEAFF. This rearrangement joins TRBV29-1 to TRBJ1-1; D is unclear. V gave up 3 bases and J gave up 2 bases, with 7 bases separating them. The CDR3 loop spans 12 amino acids. Germline CDR1 is SQVTM and CDR2 is ANQGSEA.

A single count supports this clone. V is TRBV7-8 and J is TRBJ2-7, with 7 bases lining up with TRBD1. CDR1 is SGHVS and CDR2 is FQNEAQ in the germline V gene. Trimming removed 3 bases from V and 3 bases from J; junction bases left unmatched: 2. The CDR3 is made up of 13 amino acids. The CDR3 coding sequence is TGTGCCAGCAGCTTGGGACAGCTCTACGAGCAGTACTTC. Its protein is CASSLGQLYEQYF.

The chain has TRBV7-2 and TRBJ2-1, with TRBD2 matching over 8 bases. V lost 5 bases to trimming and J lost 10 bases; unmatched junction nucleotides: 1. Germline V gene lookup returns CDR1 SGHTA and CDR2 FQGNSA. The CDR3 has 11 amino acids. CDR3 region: CASSRLAEQFF. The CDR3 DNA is TGTGCCAGCAGCCGACTAGCGGAGCAGTTCTTC.

This chain's CDR3 is CATSSRQEPYEQYF. The DNA of the CDR3 is TGTGCCACCAGCAGCCGGCAGGAACCATACGAGCAGTACTTC. The chain employs TRBV15 and TRBJ2-7, with D unresolved. Trimming removed 3 bases at V and 4 bases at J, with 13 bases between. There are 14 residues in the CDR3. Germline CDR1 and CDR2: LNHNV and YYDKDF (reference sequence).

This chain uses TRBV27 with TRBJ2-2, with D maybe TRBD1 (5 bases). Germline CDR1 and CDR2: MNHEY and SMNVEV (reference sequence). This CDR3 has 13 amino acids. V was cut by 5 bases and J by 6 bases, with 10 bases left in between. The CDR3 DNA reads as TGTGCCAGCAGTCAGGGCGGTGCCGGGGAGCTGTTTTTT. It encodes CASSQGGAGELFF.